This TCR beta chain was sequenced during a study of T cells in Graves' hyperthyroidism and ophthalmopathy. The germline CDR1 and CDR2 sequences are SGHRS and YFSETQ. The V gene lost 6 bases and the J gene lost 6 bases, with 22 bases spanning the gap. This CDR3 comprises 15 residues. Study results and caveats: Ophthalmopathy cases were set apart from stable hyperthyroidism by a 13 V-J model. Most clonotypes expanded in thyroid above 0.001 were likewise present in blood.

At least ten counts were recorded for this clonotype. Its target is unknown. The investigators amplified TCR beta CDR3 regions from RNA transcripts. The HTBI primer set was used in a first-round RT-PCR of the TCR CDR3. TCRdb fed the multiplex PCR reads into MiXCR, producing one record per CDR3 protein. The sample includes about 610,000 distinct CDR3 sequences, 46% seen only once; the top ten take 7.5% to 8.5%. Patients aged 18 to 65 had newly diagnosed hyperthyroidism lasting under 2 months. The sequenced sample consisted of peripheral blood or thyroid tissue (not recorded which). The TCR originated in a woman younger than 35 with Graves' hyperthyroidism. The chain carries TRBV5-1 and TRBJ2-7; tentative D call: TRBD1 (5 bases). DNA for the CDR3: TGCGCCAGCACCAAAGATACTCAGGGTTCTGGCGAGCAGTACTTC. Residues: CASTKDTQGSGEQYF.